This T cell receptor beta chain was sequenced for a study of blood T cells in healthy people across ages. V lost 0 bases and J 4 bases, leaving 14 bases between the germline ends. Germline lookup yields CDR1 SGHNT and CDR2 YENEEA. CDR3 length equals 16 residues. For the second PCR, which ran for 7 to 11 cycles, a sample-barcoded 5' primer and a J-beta primer mix were used. Via MiXCR, TCRdb re-called the 5' RACE reads, giving one row per CDR3 protein. The table shows approximately 1,000,000 distinct CDR3 sequences, with less than 50% occurring only once. This clonotype originated in a woman in her sixties or seventies in good health. The sample consisted of blood. J is TRBJ2-3 and V is TRBV11-3; D is perhaps TRBD1 (6 bases). In DNA, the CDR3 is TGTGCCAGCAGCTTAGATCCGCGGTGGGGGCCAGATACGCAGTATTTT. Translated, it gives CASSLDPRWGPDTQYF.